Included here is one T cell receptor (beta chain) sequence, with context. In the authors' workflow: It was from reference gene primer amplification that nucleated cell counts were estimated. Clones were read by immunoSEQ multiplex PCR, and TCRdb kept only the in-frame ones, dropping some. That table supplies the V and J calls and clone size; D and trimming were determined from the DNA. Of 110,000 or so clones listed, more than 80% are singletons. The sample originates from a study of blood T cell repertoires in COVID-19. As for the study in general: Both acute and convalescent COVID-19 samples were obtained from the United States, Italy and Spain.

The CDR3 has 15 amino acids. Trimming shortened V by 5 bases and J by 4 bases, and 16 bases separated the two germline ends. The germline gives CDR1 SGHVS, CDR2 FNYEAQ. The origin of this receptor is a woman in her thirties or forties with acute or convalescent COVID-19. The chain joins TRBV7-6 to TRBJ2-3; no reliable D call. Material: peripheral blood. The CDR3 coding sequence is TGTGCCAGCAGCGTCGAGTACTCCTCACCAGATACGCAGTATTTT. The encoded protein is CASSVEYSSPDTQYF.